The TCR beta chain under discussion was sequenced for a study of blood T cell repertoires in COVID-19. Study-level background: The United States, Italy and Spain were the sources of the acute and convalescent COVID-19 samples. In each case, the material was cDNA or gDNA derived from T cells, B-cell-depleted T cells, or PBMCs.

CDR1 and CDR2 from the germline V gene are LNHDA and SQIVND (reference sequence). The V gene end was trimmed by 5 bases and the J gene end by 4 bases; junction bases not matched to a gene: 8. The CDR3 consists of 15 residues. Original methodology: Using reference gene primer amplification, nucleated cell counts were estimated. Profiling relied on immunoSEQ multiplex PCR, and the TCRdb table lists in-frame clones only, not all of them. The D gene and trimming were derived from the DNA, and the V and J assignments and clone size from that table. Among fewer than 150,000 clones listed, approximately 81% were seen once.

The sequenced sample consisted of peripheral blood. The V and J genes are TRBV19 and TRBJ1-1; 9 nucleotides agree with TRBD1. The source of this sequence is a human donor in a cohort sampled during active COVID-19. The CDR3: CASSGLGQGSTEAFF. DNA for the CDR3: TGTGCCAGTAGTGGGCTGGGACAGGGATCCACTGAAGCTTTCTTT.